This TCR beta chain originates from a study of T-cell reconstitution after alpha-beta-depleted transplantation in children. The germline gives CDR1 LGHNA, CDR2 YSLEER. The ends lost 1 base at V and 2 bases at J; junction bases unmatched: 3. The CDR3 is made up of 15 amino acids. TCRbeta library preparation incorporated unique molecular identifiers. One entry per CDR3 protein results from TCRdb running MiXCR on the PCR reads. The repertoire holds hundreds of thousands of distinct CDR3 sequences, with 10% to 15% as singletons. J is TRBJ2-5 and V is TRBV4-3, with 8 bases lining up with TRBD1. The clonotype comes from a human donor who donated a stem cell graft to a child with Fanconi anemia. Sequences were derived from PBMCs, sampled from the stem cell graft. CDR3 nucleotide sequence: TGCGCCAGCAGCCAAGCCCGGACAGGGCAAGAGACCCAGTACTTC. This gives the protein CASSQARTGQETQYF.